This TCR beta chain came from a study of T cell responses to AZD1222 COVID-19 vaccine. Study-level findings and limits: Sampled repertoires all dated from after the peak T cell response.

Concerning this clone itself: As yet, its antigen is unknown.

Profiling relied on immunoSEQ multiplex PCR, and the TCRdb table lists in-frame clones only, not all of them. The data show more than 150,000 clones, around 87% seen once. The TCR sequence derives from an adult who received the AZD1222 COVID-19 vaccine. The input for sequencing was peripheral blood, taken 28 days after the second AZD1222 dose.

The CDR3 bases are TGTGCCACCAGTGATTCTGCGGGTTACTCGGGTGAAGCTTTCTTT. This gives the protein CATSDSAGYSGEAFF. The V gene is TRBV24-1, the J gene TRBJ1-1; D is uncertain. V lost 2 bases to trimming and J lost 7 bases, with 16 bases between them. CDR1 and CDR2 from the germline V gene are KGHDR and SFDVKD. CDR3 size: 15 residues.